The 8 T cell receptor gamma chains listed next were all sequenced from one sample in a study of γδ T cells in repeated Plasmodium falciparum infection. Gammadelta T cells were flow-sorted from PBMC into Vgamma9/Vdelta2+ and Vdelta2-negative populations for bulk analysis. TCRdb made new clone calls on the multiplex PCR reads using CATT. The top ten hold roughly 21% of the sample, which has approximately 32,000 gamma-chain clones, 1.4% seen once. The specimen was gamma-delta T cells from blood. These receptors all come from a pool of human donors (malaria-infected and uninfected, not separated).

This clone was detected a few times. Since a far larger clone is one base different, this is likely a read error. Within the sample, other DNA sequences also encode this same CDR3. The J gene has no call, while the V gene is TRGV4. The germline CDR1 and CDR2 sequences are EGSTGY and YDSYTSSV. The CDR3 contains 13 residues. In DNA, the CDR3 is TGTGCCACCTGGGAGAAGATTTATTATAAGAAGCTCTTT. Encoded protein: CATWEKIYYKKLF.

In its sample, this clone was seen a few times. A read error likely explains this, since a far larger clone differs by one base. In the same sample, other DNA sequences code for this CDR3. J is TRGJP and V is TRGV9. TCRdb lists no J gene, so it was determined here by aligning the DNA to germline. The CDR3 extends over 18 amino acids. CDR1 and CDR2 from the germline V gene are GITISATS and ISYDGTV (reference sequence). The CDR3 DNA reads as TGTGCCTTGTGGGAGGTTACACTTCAAGAATTGGGCAAAAAAATCAAGGTATTT. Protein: CALWEVTLQELGKKIKVF.

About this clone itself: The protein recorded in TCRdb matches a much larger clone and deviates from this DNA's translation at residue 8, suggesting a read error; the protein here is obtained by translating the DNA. The CDR3 DNA sequence: TGTGCCTTGTGGGAGCCAAATCATAAGAAACTCTTT. Protein: CALWEPNHKKLF. This rearrangement joins TRGV9 to TRGJ1 or TRGJ2. The J gene, missing from TCRdb, was assigned here through DNA to germline matching. Germline V lookup: CDR1 GITISATS, CDR2 ISYDGTV (reference sequence). The CDR3 loop spans 12 amino acids. V shed 3 bases, J shed 8 bases, and the junction held 7 bases outside the gene matches.

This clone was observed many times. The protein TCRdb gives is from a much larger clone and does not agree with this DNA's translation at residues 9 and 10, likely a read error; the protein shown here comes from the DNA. CDR3 protein: CALWEPVGRNWIKTF. CDR3 nucleotides: TGTGCCTTGTGGGAGCCGGTCGGTAGAAATTGGATCAAGACGTTT. The J gene is TRGJP2, the V gene TRGV9. The J gene is absent in TCRdb and was assigned here via DNA matching to germline. This CDR3 is 15 amino acids long. Germline V gene sequence: CDR1 GITISATS, CDR2 ISYDGTV (reference sequence). Trimming removed 3 bases from V and 9 bases from J; junction bases left unmatched: 13.

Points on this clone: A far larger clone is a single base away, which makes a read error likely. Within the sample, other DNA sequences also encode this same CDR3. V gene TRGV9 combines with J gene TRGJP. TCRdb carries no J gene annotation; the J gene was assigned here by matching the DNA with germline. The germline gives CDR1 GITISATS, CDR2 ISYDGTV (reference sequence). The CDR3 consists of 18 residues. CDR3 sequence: CALWEVEPQELGKKIKVF. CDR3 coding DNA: TGCGCCTTGTGGGAGGTGGAACCTCAAGAGTTGGGCAAAAAAATCAAGGTATTT.

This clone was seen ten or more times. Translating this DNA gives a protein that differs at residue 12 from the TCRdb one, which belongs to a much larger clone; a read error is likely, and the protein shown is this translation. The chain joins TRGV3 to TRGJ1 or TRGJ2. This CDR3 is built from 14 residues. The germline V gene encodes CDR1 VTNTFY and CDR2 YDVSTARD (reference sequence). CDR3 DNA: TGTGCCACCTGGGACAGGCGAGAGGGGTATAAGAGACTCTTT. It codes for CATWDRREGYKRLF.

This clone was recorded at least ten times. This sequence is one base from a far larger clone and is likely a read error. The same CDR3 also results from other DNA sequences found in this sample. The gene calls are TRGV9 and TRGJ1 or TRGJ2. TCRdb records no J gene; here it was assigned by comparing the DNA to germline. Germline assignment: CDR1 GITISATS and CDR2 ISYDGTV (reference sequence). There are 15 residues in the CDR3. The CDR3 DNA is TGTGCTTTGTGGGAGGTTACTAGAACCTATTATAAGAAACTCTTT. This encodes CALWEVTRTYYKKLF.

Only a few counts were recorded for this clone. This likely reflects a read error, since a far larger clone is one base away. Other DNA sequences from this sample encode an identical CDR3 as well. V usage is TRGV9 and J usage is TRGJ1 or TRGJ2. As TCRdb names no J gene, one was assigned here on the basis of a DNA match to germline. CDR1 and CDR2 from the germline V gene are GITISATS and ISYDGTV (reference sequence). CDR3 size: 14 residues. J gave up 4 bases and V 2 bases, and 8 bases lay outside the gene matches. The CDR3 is CALWEANPYYKKLF. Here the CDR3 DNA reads TGTGCCTTGTGGGAGGCAAACCCCTATTATAAGAAACTCTTT.